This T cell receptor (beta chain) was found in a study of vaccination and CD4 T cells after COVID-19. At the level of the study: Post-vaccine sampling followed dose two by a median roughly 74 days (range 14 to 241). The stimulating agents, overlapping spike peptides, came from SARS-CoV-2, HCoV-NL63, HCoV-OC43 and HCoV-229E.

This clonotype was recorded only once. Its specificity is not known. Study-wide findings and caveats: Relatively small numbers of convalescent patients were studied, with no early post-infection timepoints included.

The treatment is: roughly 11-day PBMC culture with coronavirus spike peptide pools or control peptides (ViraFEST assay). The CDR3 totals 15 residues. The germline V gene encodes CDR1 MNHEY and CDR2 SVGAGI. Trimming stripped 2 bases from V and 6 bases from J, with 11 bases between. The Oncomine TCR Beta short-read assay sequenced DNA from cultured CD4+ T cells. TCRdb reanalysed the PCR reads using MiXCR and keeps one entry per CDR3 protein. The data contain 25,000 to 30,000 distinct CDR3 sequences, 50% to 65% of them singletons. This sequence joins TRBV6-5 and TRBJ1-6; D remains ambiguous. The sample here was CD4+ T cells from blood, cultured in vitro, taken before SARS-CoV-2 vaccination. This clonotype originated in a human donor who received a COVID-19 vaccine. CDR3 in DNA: TGTGCCAGCAGTTACGGGGTACTGGGTAATTCACCCCTCCACTTT. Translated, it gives CASSYGVLGNSPLHF.